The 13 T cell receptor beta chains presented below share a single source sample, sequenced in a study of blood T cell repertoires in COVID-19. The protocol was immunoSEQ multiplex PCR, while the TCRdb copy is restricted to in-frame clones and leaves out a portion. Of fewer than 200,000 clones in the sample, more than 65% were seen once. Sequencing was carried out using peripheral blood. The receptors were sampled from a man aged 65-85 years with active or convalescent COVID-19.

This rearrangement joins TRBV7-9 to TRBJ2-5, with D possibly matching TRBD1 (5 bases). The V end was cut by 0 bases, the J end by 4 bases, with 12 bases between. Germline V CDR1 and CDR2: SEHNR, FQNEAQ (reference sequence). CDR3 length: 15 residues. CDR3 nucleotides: TGTGCCAGCAGCTTAGCAATGCAGGGTGGAGAGACCCAGTACTTC. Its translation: CASSLAMQGGETQYF.

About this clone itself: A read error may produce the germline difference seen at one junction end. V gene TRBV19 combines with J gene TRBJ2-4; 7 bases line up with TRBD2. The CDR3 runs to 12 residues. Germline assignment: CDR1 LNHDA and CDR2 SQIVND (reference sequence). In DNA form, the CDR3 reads TGTGCCAGTAGTCTCAGGGAGGGCTCTCTTGGTTTC. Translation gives CASSLREGSLGF.

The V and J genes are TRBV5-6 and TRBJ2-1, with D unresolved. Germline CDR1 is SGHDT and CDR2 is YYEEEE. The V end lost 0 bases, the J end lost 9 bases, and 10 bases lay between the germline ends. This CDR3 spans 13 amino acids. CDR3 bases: TGTGCCAGCAGCTTGGTTCGGCGAGGTGAGCAGTTCTTC. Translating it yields CASSLVRRGEQFF. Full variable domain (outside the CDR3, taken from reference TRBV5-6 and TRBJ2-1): DAGVTQSPTHLIKTRGQQVTLRCSPKSGHDTVSWYQQALGQGPQFIFQYYEEEERQRGNFPDRFSGHQFPNYSSELNVNALLLGDSALYLCASSLVRRGEQFFGPGTRLTVL.

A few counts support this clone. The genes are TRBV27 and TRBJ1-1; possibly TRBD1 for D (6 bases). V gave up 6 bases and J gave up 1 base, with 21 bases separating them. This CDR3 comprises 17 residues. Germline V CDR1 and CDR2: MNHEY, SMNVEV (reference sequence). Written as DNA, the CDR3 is TGTGCCAGCAGCATCCATGGGACACCGCAACGGAACACTGAAGCTTTCTTT. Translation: CASSIHGTPQRNTEAFF.

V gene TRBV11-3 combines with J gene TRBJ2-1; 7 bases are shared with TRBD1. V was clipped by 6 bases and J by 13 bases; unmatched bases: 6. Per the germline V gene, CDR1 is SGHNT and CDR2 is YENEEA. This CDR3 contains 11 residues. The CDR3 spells CASRRDRDQFF. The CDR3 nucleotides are TGTGCCAGCAGACGAGACAGGGATCAGTTCTTC.

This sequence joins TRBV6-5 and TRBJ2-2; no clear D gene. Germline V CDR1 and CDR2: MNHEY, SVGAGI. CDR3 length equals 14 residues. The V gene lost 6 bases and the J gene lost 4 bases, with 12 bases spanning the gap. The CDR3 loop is CASRTTRSTGELFF. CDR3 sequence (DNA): TGTGCCAGCAGAACGACCAGGTCCACCGGGGAGCTGTTTTTT.

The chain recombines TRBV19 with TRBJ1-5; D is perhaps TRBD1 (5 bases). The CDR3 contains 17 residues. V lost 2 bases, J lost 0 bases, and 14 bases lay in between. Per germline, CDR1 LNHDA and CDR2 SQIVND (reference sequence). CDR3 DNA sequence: TGTGCCAGTAGTATACCCCTATCACAGGATAGCAATCAGCCCCAGCATTTT. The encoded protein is CASSIPLSQDSNQPQHF.

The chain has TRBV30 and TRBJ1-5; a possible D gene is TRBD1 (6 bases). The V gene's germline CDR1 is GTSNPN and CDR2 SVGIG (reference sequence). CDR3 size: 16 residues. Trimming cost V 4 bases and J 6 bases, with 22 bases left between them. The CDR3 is CAWTRTGTFFPQPQHF. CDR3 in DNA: TGTGCCTGGACGAGAACCGGGACATTCTTTCCTCAGCCCCAGCATTTT.

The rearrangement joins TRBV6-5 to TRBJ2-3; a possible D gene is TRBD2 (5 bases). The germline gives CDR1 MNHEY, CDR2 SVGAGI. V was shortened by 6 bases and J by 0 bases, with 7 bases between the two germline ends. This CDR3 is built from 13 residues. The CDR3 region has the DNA TGTGCCAGCAGAACTAGGAGCACAGATACGCAGTATTTT. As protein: CASRTRSTDTQYF.

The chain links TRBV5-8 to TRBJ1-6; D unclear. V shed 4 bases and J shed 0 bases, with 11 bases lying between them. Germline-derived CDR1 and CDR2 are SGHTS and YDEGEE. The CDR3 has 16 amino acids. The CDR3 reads CASSPRVSSYNSPLHF. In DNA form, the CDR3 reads TGTGCCAGCAGCCCCCGGGTGAGCTCCTATAATTCACCCCTCCACTTT.

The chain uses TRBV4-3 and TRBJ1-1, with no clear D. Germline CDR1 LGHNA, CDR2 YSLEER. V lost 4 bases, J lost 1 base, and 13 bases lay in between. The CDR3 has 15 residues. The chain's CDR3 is CASSPPGIPNTEAFF. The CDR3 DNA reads TGCGCCAGCAGCCCACCCGGGATCCCGAACACTGAAGCTTTCTTT.

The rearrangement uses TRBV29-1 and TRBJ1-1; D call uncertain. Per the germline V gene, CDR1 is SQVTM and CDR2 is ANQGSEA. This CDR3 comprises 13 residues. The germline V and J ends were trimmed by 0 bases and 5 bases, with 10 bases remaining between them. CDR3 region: CSVEDRGWTEAFF. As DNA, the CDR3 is TGCAGCGTTGAAGACAGAGGGTGGACTGAAGCTTTCTTT.

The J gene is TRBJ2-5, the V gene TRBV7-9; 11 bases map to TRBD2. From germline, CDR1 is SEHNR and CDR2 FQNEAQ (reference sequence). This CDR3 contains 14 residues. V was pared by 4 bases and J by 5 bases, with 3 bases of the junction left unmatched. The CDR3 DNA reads TGTGCCAGCAGCTCCGGGACTAGCGGTGAGACCCAGTACTTC. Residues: CASSSGTSGETQYF.